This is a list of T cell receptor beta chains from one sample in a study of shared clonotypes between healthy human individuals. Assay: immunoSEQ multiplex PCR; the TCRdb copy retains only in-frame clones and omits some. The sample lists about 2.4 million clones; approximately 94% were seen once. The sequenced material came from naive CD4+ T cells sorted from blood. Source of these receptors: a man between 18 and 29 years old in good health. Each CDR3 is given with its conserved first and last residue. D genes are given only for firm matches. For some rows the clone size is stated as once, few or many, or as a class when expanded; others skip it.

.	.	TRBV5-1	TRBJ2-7	TGCGCCAGCAGCTTGGCCTCGGCGGGCGAGACCTACGAGCAGTACTTC	CASSLASAGETYEQYF
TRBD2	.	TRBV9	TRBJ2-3	TGTGCCAGCAGCCCCCGTGGGGCGGGAGGGCCGGGAGATACGCAGTATTTT	CASSPRGAGGPGDTQYF
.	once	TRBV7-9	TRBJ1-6	TGTGCCAGCAGCCTTGGGGGAAGGAATAATTCACCCCTCCACTTT	CASSLGGRNNSPLHF
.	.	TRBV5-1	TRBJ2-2	TGCGCCAGCAGCTTGGCGGTAGCGAACACCGGGGAGCTGTTTTTT	CASSLAVANTGELFF
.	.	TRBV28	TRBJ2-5	TGTGCCAGTGGATCCGGGGGGCCCCAGTACTTC	CASGSGGPQYF
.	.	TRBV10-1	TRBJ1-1	TGCGCCAGCAGTGAGAGGGTGAACACTGAAGCTTTCTTT	CASSERVNTEAFF
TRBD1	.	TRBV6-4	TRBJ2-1	TGTGCCAGCAGTGCGGGACAGGGGGGCTACAATGAGCAGTTCTTC	CASSAGQGGYNEQFF
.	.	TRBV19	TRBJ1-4	TGTGCCAGTACCCCCAGGGGAGGTTATAATGAAAAACTGTTTTTT	CASTPRGGYNEKLFF
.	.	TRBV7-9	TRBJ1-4	TGTGCCAGCAGCTTTGGGGCAGGGGTTGAAAAACTGTTTTTT	CASSFGAGVEKLFF
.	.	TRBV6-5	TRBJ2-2	TGTGCCACGGGAATTGAGAGGGGCACCGGGGAGCTGTTTTTT	CATGIERGTGELFF
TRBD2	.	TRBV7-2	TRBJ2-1	TGTGCCAGCAGCTTAAGCGGGAGTACCTACAATGAGCAGTTCTTC	CASSLSGSTYNEQFF
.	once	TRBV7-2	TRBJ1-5	TGTGCCAGCAGCCCCTCCTACTTAAATAGCAATCAGCCCCAGCATTTT	CASSPSYLNSNQPQHF
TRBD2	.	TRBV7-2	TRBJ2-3	TGTGCCAGCAGCTTAGCGATTAGCGGGGGCACAGATACGCAGTATTTT	CASSLAISGGTDTQYF
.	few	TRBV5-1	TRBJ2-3	TGCGCCAGCAGCTCGACTAGCACAGATACGCAGTATTTT	CASSSTSTDTQYF
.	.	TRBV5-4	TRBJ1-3	TGTGCCAGCAGCTTGGCAGGGATTGCGGCAGGAAACACCATATATTTT	CASSLAGIAAGNTIYF
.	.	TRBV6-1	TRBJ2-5	TGTGCCAGCACCCCAGGGTTGCGTGAGACCCAGTACTTC	CASTPGLRETQYF
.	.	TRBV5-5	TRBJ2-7	TGTGCCAGCAGCTTGGTTTGGGTTTCCTACGAGCAGTACTTC	CASSLVWVSYEQYF
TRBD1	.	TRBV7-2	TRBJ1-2	TGTGCCAGCAGCAGCCGGGACAGGGGGTTTTATGGCTACACCTTC	CASSSRDRGFYGYTF
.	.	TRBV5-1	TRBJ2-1	TGCGCCAGCAGCTTGGGATACCTACAGGGTATCGATGAGCAGTTCTTC	CASSLGYLQGIDEQFF
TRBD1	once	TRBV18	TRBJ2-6	TGTGCCAGCTCACGAGAGGGGGCGCATGGGGCCAACGTCCTGACTTTC	CASSREGAHGANVLTF
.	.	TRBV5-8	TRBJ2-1	TGTGCCAGCAGCTTGGCGGCACTACCGAGCTCCTACAATGAGCAGTTCTTC	CASSLAALPSSYNEQFF
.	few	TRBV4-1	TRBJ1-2	TGCGCCAGCAGCCAAGACTCCGGGCTGGGGGGCTACACCTTC	CASSQDSGLGGYTF
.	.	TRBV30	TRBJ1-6	TGTGCCTGGAGTGTAAACAGAGATAATTCACCCCTCCACTTT	CAWSVNRDNSPLHF
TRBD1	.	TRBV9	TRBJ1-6	TGTGCCAGCAGCGTGGGGACAGACAATAATTCACCCCTCCACTTT	CASSVGTDNNSPLHF
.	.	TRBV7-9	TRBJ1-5	TGTGCCAGCAGCTTAGGGCCGGGCAATCAGCCCCAGCATTTT	CASSLGPGNQPQHF
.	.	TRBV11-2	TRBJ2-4	TGTGCCAGCAGCACCCTGCTGGGGGGAGCCAAAAACATTCAGTACTTC	CASSTLLGGAKNIQYF
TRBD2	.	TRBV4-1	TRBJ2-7	TGCGCCAGCAGCCAAGGGACTAGAACGGACTCCTACGAGCAGTACTTC	CASSQGTRTDSYEQYF
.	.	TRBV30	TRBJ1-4	TGTGCCTGGACGTCCGGGTCGGATGAAAAACTGTTTTTT	CAWTSGSDEKLFF
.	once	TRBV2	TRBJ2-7	TGTGCCAGCGGGACACAGGACCACGAGCAGTACTTC	CASGTQDHEQYF
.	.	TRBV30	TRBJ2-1	TGTGCCTGGGGGCCAGGGGCGAATGAGCAGTTCTTC	CAWGPGANEQFF
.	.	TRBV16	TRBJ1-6	TGTGCCAGCAGCCAAGAGTTAAATTCACCCCTCCACTTT	CASSQELNSPLHF
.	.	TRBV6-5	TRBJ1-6	TGTGCCAGCAGTGGCAGGGGCGCCTCACCCCTCCACTTT	CASSGRGASPLHF
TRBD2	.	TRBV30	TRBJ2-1	TGTGCCTGGGCTAGCGGGAGCTCAAATGAGCAGTTCTTC	CAWASGSSNEQFF
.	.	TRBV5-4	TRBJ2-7	TGTGCCAGCAGCATCGGACAGTTGCCGTCCTACGAGCAGTACTTC	CASSIGQLPSYEQYF
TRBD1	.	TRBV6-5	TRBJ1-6	TGTGCCAGCAGTAGGGGACAGGGGAATTCACCCCTCCACTTT	CASSRGQGNSPLHF
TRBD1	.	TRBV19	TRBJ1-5	TGTGCCAGTAGTACCGACAGGGATGGGTTTTTTGGCAATCAGCCCCAGCATTTT	CASSTDRDGFFGNQPQHF
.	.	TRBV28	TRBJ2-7	TGTGCCAGCAGAGATAGCGTGTACGAGCAGTACTTC	CASRDSVYEQYF
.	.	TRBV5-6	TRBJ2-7	TGTGCCAGCAGCGCGAGGGCGCAGGGTACCTACGAGCAGTACTTC	CASSARAQGTYEQYF
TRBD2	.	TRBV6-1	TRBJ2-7	TGTGCCAGCAGTGAAGGGTGGGGACTATACGAGCAGTACTTC	CASSEGWGLYEQYF
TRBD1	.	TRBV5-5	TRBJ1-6	TGTGCCAGCAGCTCCCGGGACAGGGGTTCACCCCTCCACTTT	CASSSRDRGSPLHF
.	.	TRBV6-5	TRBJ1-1	TGTGCCAGCACCCCGCGGGGGGCGGTAGGCACTGAAGCTTTCTTT	CASTPRGAVGTEAFF
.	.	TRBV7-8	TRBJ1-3	TGTGCCAGCAGCTTAGGGAGCAGGGAACCGTATTTT	CASSLGSREPYF